The 32 T cell receptor beta chains below come from one sample, sequenced in a study of T cell responses to AZD1222 COVID-19 vaccine. Data came from immunoSEQ multiplex PCR; TCRdb stores just in-frame clones and leaves some out. Of around 190,000 clones listed, roughly 88% are singletons. This material consisted of peripheral blood, taken on day 0 of AZD1222 vaccination. These receptors were taken from an adult in good health.

This clone was counted only a few times. The J gene is TRBJ2-7, the V gene TRBV19, with D hard to call. Germline V gives CDR1 LNHDA, CDR2 SQIVND (reference sequence). V lost 3 bases, J lost 1 base, and 10 bases lay in between. The CDR3 totals 14 residues. The CDR3 reads CASSMGVDSYEQYF. CDR3 nucleotide sequence: TGTGCCAGTAGTATGGGTGTCGATTCCTACGAGCAGTACTTC.

This clone was seen just once. Compared with germline, one end of the junction differs, possibly owing to a read error. The V gene is TRBV7-7, the J gene TRBJ2-4; the match to TRBD1 covers 10 bases. The germline V gene encodes CDR1 SSHAT and CDR2 FNYEAQ (reference sequence). The CDR3 covers 20 residues. DNA of the CDR3: TGTGCTAGCAGCTCCAGGGGGAGACAGGGGGCCCTAAAAGCCAAAAACATTCAGTACTTC. This gives the protein CASSSRGRQGALKAKNIQYF.

The rearrangement links TRBV3-1 (or the pseudogene TRBV3-2) to TRBJ1-6, with no clear D. The germline V gene has CDR1 LGHDT and CDR2 YNNKEL (reference sequence). Trimming took 0 bases from V and 5 from J, leaving 8 bases between them. The CDR3 covers 15 residues. In DNA form, the CDR3 reads TGTGCCAGCAGCCAAGAAGGCGGGGATAATTCACCCCTCCACTTT. It specifies CASSQEGGDNSPLHF.

CDR3 in DNA: TGTGCCAGCAGTTTCACCGGGACTAGCGGCTTCACAGATACGCAGTATTTT. This encodes CASSFTGTSGFTDTQYF. The chain joins TRBV28 to TRBJ2-3, with TRBD2 identical over 11 bases. Germline V CDR1 and CDR2: MDHEN, SYDVKM. The CDR3 is made up of 17 amino acids. V lost 3 bases to trimming and J lost 2 bases; unmatched junction nucleotides: 7. Full variable domain (outside the CDR3, taken from reference TRBV28 and TRBJ2-3): DVKVTQSSRYLVKRTGEKVFLECVQDMDHENMFWYRQDPGLGLRLIYFSYDVKMKEKGDIPEGYSVSREKKERFSLILESASTNQTSMYLCASSFTGTSGFTDTQYFGPGTRLTVL.

The V and J genes are TRBV11-3 and TRBJ2-1, with 7 bases identical to TRBD2. The length of the CDR3 is 14 residues. With V trimmed by 4 bases and J by 4 bases, 4 bases remained unmatched. Germline V CDR1 and CDR2: SGHNT, YENEEA. The CDR3 DNA sequence: TGTGCCAGCAGCTCTACTAGCGTGTACAATGAGCAGTTCTTC. This translates into CASSSTSVYNEQFF.

Worth noting for this clone: The same CDR3 also results from other DNA sequences found in this sample. V and J are TRBV7-2 and TRBJ2-5; D is uncertain. CDR1 and CDR2 (germline): SGHTA, FQGNSA. The CDR3 spans 13 residues. Trimming shortened V by 4 bases and J by 2 bases, and 8 bases separated the two germline ends. The CDR3 reads CASSSRVQETQYF. The CDR3 coding sequence is TGTGCCAGCAGCTCCCGTGTTCAAGAGACCCAGTACTTC.

J is TRBJ1-2 and V is TRBV30; the D is unclear. The CDR3 consists of 14 residues. Trimming left V 0 bases short and J 5 bases short, with 13 bases between. Germline loops: CDR1 GTSNPN, CDR2 SVGIG (reference sequence). CDR3 amino acids: CAWSVLGRPYGYTF. The CDR3 DNA is TGTGCCTGGAGTGTACTGGGCAGACCATATGGCTACACCTTC.

The genes are TRBV7-2 and TRBJ1-6, with D possibly TRBD1 on 5 matching bases. The V gene lost 1 base and the J gene lost 14 bases, with 12 bases spanning the gap. Germline V gene sequence: CDR1 SGHTA, CDR2 FQGNSA. This CDR3 has 13 amino acids. In DNA, the CDR3 is TGTGCCAGCAGCTTAGGCAACAGGTCGGCCCTCCACTTT. Translated: CASSLGNRSALHF.

The rearrangement joins TRBV9 to TRBJ2-6, with D possibly matching TRBD2 (5 bases). The germline CDR1 and CDR2 sequences are SGDLS and YYNGEE. Trimming removed 1 base at V and 4 bases at J, with 12 bases between. This CDR3 region has 16 residues. The CDR3 DNA reads TGTGCCAGCAGCGTACCGGAGGAAGTAGGGGCCAACGTCCTGACTTTC. Protein: CASSVPEEVGANVLTF.

The CDR3 DNA follows: TGTGCTAGTGGTTTGGTAGCCCATGAGCAGTTCTTC. Translated: CASGLVAHEQFF. The V call is TRBV12-5, the J call TRBJ2-1; the D is unclear. Germline V gene sequence: CDR1 LGHNT, CDR2 FRNRAP. The CDR3 is 12 amino acids. V was shortened by 0 bases and J by 8 bases, with 5 bases between the two germline ends. Supplemented by reference TRBV12-5 and TRBJ2-1, the full variable domain reads DARVTQTPRHKVTEMGQEVTMRCQPILGHNTVFWYRQTMMQGLELLAYFRNRAPLDDSGMPKDRFSAEMPDATLATLKIQPSEPRDSAVYFCASGLVAHEQFFGPGTRLTVL.

V usage is TRBV7-2 and J usage is TRBJ2-7, with D uncertain. The CDR3 is made up of 14 amino acids. V shed 5 bases and J shed 0 bases, with 11 bases lying between them. The germline gives CDR1 SGHTA, CDR2 FQGNSA. Written as DNA, the CDR3 is TGTGCCAGCAGCCAAACCGGATCCTCCTACGAGCAGTACTTC. Protein: CASSQTGSSYEQYF.

V usage is TRBV18 and J usage is TRBJ1-1; D is uncertain. Germline V CDR1 and CDR2: KGHSH, LQKENI. The CDR3 spans 16 residues. V gave up 0 bases and J gave up 6 bases, with 17 bases separating them. CDR3 in DNA: TGTGCCAGCTCACCACCATCTGTCCCGGGGATGGCTGAAGCTTTCTTT. As protein: CASSPPSVPGMAEAFF.

This clone was observed once. The rearrangement joins TRBV12-3 or TRBV12-4 to TRBJ2-7; 8 nucleotides line up with TRBD2. Germline trimming cut 6 bases from V and 6 bases from J; bases unmatched to any gene: 4. This CDR3 is built from 12 residues. The CDR3 sequence: CASSPGGPEQYF. The CDR3 region has the DNA TGTGCCAGCAGCCCGGGGGGGCCCGAGCAGTACTTC.

This CDR3 is CASSQNSGTGYNEQFF. In DNA, the CDR3 is TGCGCCAGCAGCCAAAACTCCGGGACAGGGTACAATGAGCAGTTCTTC. The chain joins TRBV4-3 to TRBJ2-1, with 9 positions matching TRBD1. This CDR3 has 16 residues. In germline, CDR1 is LGHNA, CDR2 YSLEER. V shed 2 bases, J shed 4 bases, and the junction held 6 bases outside the gene matches.

J is TRBJ1-1 and V is TRBV6-4, with D maybe TRBD1 (5 bases). Between the trimmed V and J ends, which lost 3 bases and 7 bases, there was a span of 9 bases. CDR3 length: 12 residues. The germline V gene has CDR1 MRHNA and CDR2 SNTAGT. The CDR3 bases are TGTGCCAGCAGTGAAGGCACAGGTGAAGCTTTCTTT. Translating gives CASSEGTGEAFF.

The CDR3: CASSLTHTTNEKLFF. The DNA of the CDR3 is TGCGCCAGCAGCCTCACACATACAACTAATGAAAAACTGTTTTTT. The chain combines TRBV5-1 with TRBJ1-4; unclear D gene. The CDR3 runs to 15 residues. V lost 4 bases and J lost 0, with 10 bases in between. The V gene's germline CDR1 is SGHRS and CDR2 YFSETQ.

The rearrangement uses TRBV2 and TRBJ2-7; 10 bases line up with TRBD1. Germline CDR1 SNHLY, CDR2 FYNNEI. The CDR3 loop spans 13 amino acids. V lost 4 bases, J lost 3 bases, and 0 bases stayed unmatched. The CDR3 DNA follows: TGTGCCAGCAGTGGGGACAGGGGCTACGAGCAGTACTTC. It specifies CASSGDRGYEQYF.

This rearrangement joins TRBV7-3 to TRBJ2-1; D unclear. Germline V gene sequence: CDR1 SGHTA, CDR2 FQGTGA. The V and J ends lost 5 bases and 5 bases respectively, with 13 bases between them. This CDR3 spans 14 amino acids. The CDR3 region has the DNA TGTGCCAGCAGCCCCCGATATTCCCACAATGAGCAGTTCTTC. Its protein product is CASSPRYSHNEQFF.

J is TRBJ1-4 and V is TRBV5-3; D may be TRBD1 (5 bases). TRBV5-3 is an ORF for which the function is uncertain. The CDR3 contains 13 residues. Trimming shortened V by 10 bases and J by 8 bases, and 18 bases separated the two germline ends. In DNA form, the CDR3 reads TGTGCCGGAGGAGGGGTTTTCGAGGAAAAACTGTTTTTT. Its protein product is CAGGGVFEEKLFF.

The rearrangement uses TRBV19 and TRBJ2-5; unclear D gene. V was trimmed by 6 bases and J by 5 bases, leaving 4 bases between them. Germline V gives CDR1 LNHDA, CDR2 SQIVND (reference sequence). This CDR3 is built from 10 residues. This CDR3 reads CASRGETQYF. The CDR3 bases are TGTGCCAGTAGAGGGGAGACCCAGTACTTC. The full variable domain, with the rest looked up from reference TRBV19 and TRBJ2-5, is DGGITQSPKYLFRKEGQNVTLSCEQNLNHDAMYWYRQDPGQGLRLIYYSQIVNDFQKGDIAEGYSVSREKKESFPLTVTSAQKNPTAFYLCASRGETQYFGPGTRLLVL.

The chain recombines TRBV14 with TRBJ1-3; D may be TRBD1 (6 bases). With 3 bases removed from V and 0 bases from J, the gap between germline ends came to 12 bases. The CDR3 has 16 amino acids. CDR1 is SGHDN, CDR2 FVKESK, per germline. CDR3 sequence (DNA): TGTGCCAGCAGCCACTGGGGACACCTCTCTGGAAACACCATATATTTT. This translates into CASSHWGHLSGNTIYF. Full variable domain (outside the CDR3, taken from reference TRBV14 and TRBJ1-3): EAGVTQFPSHSVIEKGQTVTLRCDPISGHDNLYWYRRVMGKEIKFLLHFVKESKQDESGMPNNRFLAERTGGTYSTLKVQPAELEDSGVYFCASSHWGHLSGNTIYFGEGSWLTVV.

The chain has TRBV2 and TRBJ2-7; D may match TRBD1 or TRBD2 (5 bases each). Germline V gives CDR1 SNHLY, CDR2 FYNNEI. V shed 4 bases and J shed 2 bases, with 12 bases lying between them. CDR3 size: 14 residues. In DNA, the CDR3 is TGTGCCAGCAGTGCGGGACGGACCCCCTACGAGCAGTACTTC. Protein sequence: CASSAGRTPYEQYF.

The chain joins TRBV5-8 to TRBJ1-1; TRBD1 agrees at 11 bases. Germline V gene lookup returns CDR1 SGHTS and CDR2 YDEGEE. The junction had 7 bases not matched to a gene; V was cut back by 6 bases and J by 3 bases. The CDR3 has 15 residues. CDR3 in amino acids: CASNFGDRGDTEAFF. The CDR3 DNA follows: TGTGCCAGCAACTTCGGGGACAGGGGGGACACTGAAGCTTTCTTT.

The V call is TRBV19, the J call TRBJ1-5; TRBD1 matches at 8 bases. This CDR3 is built from 15 residues. V trimming: 7 bases; J trimming: 5 bases; junction bases outside the gene matches: 10. The germline V gene encodes CDR1 LNHDA and CDR2 SQIVND (reference sequence). The CDR3 here is CASTPRQGPYQPQHF. DNA for the CDR3: TGTGCCAGTACCCCCCGACAGGGGCCATATCAGCCCCAGCATTTT.

The V and J genes are TRBV5-1 and TRBJ2-3, with 10 bases fitting TRBD1. There are 15 residues in the CDR3. Looked up from germline, CDR1 is SGHRS and CDR2 is YFSETQ. Losses at the gene ends were 0 bases for V and 6 bases for J; bases not matched to a gene: 4. CDR3 protein: CASSLGDRGSDTQYF. For the CDR3, the DNA is TGCGCCAGCAGCTTGGGGGACAGGGGTTCCGATACGCAGTATTTT.

The chain couples TRBV5-4 to TRBJ1-1, with 9 bases lining up with TRBD1. CDR1 and CDR2 (germline): SGHNT, YYREEE (reference sequence). J was trimmed by 5 bases and V by 5 bases; bases with no gene match: 7. This CDR3 region has 14 residues. The CDR3: CASSATGGGTEAFF. DNA of the CDR3: TGTGCCAGCAGTGCGACAGGGGGAGGAACTGAAGCTTTCTTT.

The chain recombines TRBV9 with TRBJ1-1, with D unclear. The CDR3 consists of 14 residues. Between the trimmed V and J ends, which lost 0 bases and 6 bases, there was a span of 12 bases. The germline V gene encodes CDR1 SGDLS and CDR2 YYNGEE. CDR3 residues: CASSVGLREAEAFF. As DNA, the CDR3 is TGTGCCAGCAGCGTAGGATTGAGGGAGGCTGAAGCTTTCTTT.

This clone is a singleton in its sample. The V and J genes are TRBV4-2 and TRBJ2-2; possible D gene TRBD2, 7 bases. V lost 6 bases, J lost 1 base, and 15 bases lay in between. Per germline, CDR1 LGHNA and CDR2 YNFKEQ. The CDR3 loop spans 16 amino acids. The CDR3, as DNA: TGTGCCAGCAGTCGGAGGGGGGGCATGAACACCGGGGAGCTGTTTTTT. Its translation: CASSRRGGMNTGELFF.

The CDR3 spells CASSPQPGPEGELFF. For the CDR3, the DNA is TGTGCCAGCAGCCCACAACCAGGGCCTGAGGGGGAGCTGTTTTTT. This rearrangement joins TRBV7-2 to TRBJ2-2; possibly TRBD1 for D (5 bases). Looked up from germline, CDR1 is SGHTA and CDR2 is FQGNSA. Trimming stripped 5 bases from V and 8 bases from J, with 18 bases between. The CDR3 runs 15 residues.

This clone was counted between two and nine times. The V and J genes are TRBV28 and TRBJ2-7, with D maybe TRBD2 (7 bases). CDR3 length equals 15 residues. CDR1 is MDHEN and CDR2 is SYDVKM in the germline V gene. V was trimmed by 5 bases and J by 2 bases, leaving 16 bases between them. CDR3 coding DNA: TGTGCCAGCAGTGGCCTGGGAGGGGGAGCCTACGAGCAGTACTTC. This translates into CASSGLGGGAYEQYF.

V and J are TRBV27 and TRBJ2-1; D not certain. The V gene's germline CDR1 is MNHEY and CDR2 SMNVEV (reference sequence). The CDR3 covers 12 residues. V was shortened by 2 bases and J by 7 bases, with 6 bases between the two germline ends. The CDR3: CASSLGANEQFF. The CDR3 region has the DNA TGTGCCAGCAGTTTAGGAGCAAATGAGCAGTTCTTC.

This clone was detected once. V usage is TRBV25-1 and J usage is TRBJ1-2; possibly TRBD1 for D (5 bases). The germline V and J ends were trimmed by 1 base and 7 bases, with 13 bases remaining between them. This CDR3 is built from 14 residues. Germline CDR1 is MGHDK and CDR2 is SYGVNS. CDR3 sequence: CASSEFGGAVGYTF. DNA of the CDR3: TGTGCCAGCAGTGAATTCGGAGGGGCGGTTGGCTACACCTTC.